This entry lists 30 T cell receptor beta chains sequenced from one sample in a study of blood T cells in healthy people across ages. A second PCR, run for about 7 to 12 cycles, used a sample-barcoded 5' primer plus a J-beta primer mix. TCRdb re-called the 5' RACE reads through MiXCR, storing one row per CDR3 protein. The table shows around 500,000 distinct CDR3 sequences, with 47% occurring only once. The sequenced sample consisted of blood. The receptors were sampled from a man of 80 years or more in good health.

The J gene is TRBJ2-3, the V gene TRBV11-2, with 15 bases lining up with TRBD2. Germline V gene data show CDR1 as SGHAT and CDR2 as FQNNGV. The CDR3 is made up of 18 amino acids. Germline trimming cut 4 bases from V and 3 bases from J; bases unmatched to any gene: 8. DNA of the CDR3: TGTGCCAGCAGCTCCTGGACTAGCGGGGGGGCTTCAACAGATACGCAGTATTTT. Translated, it gives CASSSWTSGGASTDTQYF.

The J gene is TRBJ2-7, the V gene TRBV12-3 or TRBV12-4, with TRBD2 matching 9 bases. V was clipped by 3 bases and J by 3 bases; unmatched bases: 15. The CDR3 is 18 amino acids. The CDR3: CASSFAPGAGGPDYEQYF. CDR3 nucleotide sequence: TGTGCCAGCAGTTTTGCCCCGGGGGCGGGAGGGCCTGACTACGAGCAGTACTTC.

This rearrangement joins TRBV7-3 to TRBJ2-7, with 8 nucleotides matching TRBD2. With V trimmed by 4 bases and J by 1 base, 6 bases remained unmatched. The length of the CDR3 is 15 residues. Germline V gene lookup returns CDR1 SGHTA and CDR2 FQGTGA. CDR3 sequence: CASSWGGGFSYEQYF. In nucleotides, the CDR3 is TGTGCCAGCAGCTGGGGCGGGGGGTTTTCCTACGAGCAGTACTTC. Filled out from reference TRBV7-3 and TRBJ2-7, the complete variable domain reads GAGVSQTPSNKVTEKGKYVELRCDPISGHTALYWYRQSLGQGPEFLIYFQGTGAADDSGLPNDRFFAVRPEGSVSTLKIQRTERGDSAVYLCASSWGGGFSYEQYFGPGTRLTVT.

V is TRBV7-8 and J is TRBJ2-5; D is unclear. The V gene's germline CDR1 is SGHVS and CDR2 FQNEAQ. This CDR3 spans 13 amino acids. Trimming removed 0 bases at V and 4 bases at J, with 6 bases between. CDR3 bases: TGTGCCAGCAGCTTAGCAACTATAGAGACCCAGTACTTC. Its protein is CASSLATIETQYF.

This chain links TRBV5-5 with TRBJ2-1, with unresolved D. There are 15 residues in the CDR3. V lost 0 bases, J lost 7 bases, and 14 bases lay in between. Germline V gene lookup returns CDR1 SGHKS and CDR2 YYEKEE (reference sequence). The CDR3 DNA follows: TGTGCCAGCAGCTTGGTATACCCCGACGGGAATGAGCAGTTCTTC. Translation gives CASSLVYPDGNEQFF. Full variable domain (remainder filled in from reference TRBV5-5 and TRBJ2-1): DAGVTQSPTHLIKTRGQQVTLRCSPISGHKSVSWYQQVLGQGPQFIFQYYEKEERGRGNFPDRFSARQFPNYSSELNVNALLLGDSALYLCASSLVYPDGNEQFFGPGTRLTVL.

The chain carries TRBV5-1 and TRBJ2-5; the D gene is possibly TRBD2 (6 bases). Between the trimmed V and J ends, which lost 1 base and 4 bases, there was a span of 14 bases. This CDR3 has 15 amino acids. Germline CDR1 is SGHRS and CDR2 is YFSETQ. CDR3 region: CASSLTNPGGETQYF. The CDR3 DNA reads as TGCGCCAGCAGCTTGACCAACCCCGGGGGAGAGACCCAGTACTTC.

A single count supports this clonotype. The germline gene is not matched at one end of the junction; a read error may be the cause. The chain has TRBV7-8 and TRBJ2-1; possibly TRBD1 for D (5 bases). The CDR3 has 15 residues. Germline CDR1 is SGHVS and CDR2 is FQNEAQ. This CDR3 is CASNLKGDSYNEQFF. CDR3 bases: TGTGCCAGCAACTTAAAAGGGGATTCCTACAATGAGCAGTTCTTC. Full variable domain (remainder filled in from reference TRBV7-8 and TRBJ2-1): GAGVSQSPRYKVAKRGQDVALRCDPISGHVSLFWYQQALGQGPEFLTYFQNEAQLDKSGLPSDRFFAERPEGSVSTLKIQRTQQEDSAVYLCASNLKGDSYNEQFFGPGTRLTVL.

The chain is built from TRBV5-1 and TRBJ2-7; D is uncertain. V was trimmed by 4 bases and J by 1 base, leaving 15 bases between them. The CDR3 consists of 15 residues. Germline V gives CDR1 SGHRS, CDR2 YFSETQ. This CDR3 reads CASSPSAAGSYEQYF. CDR3 nucleotides: TGCGCCAGCAGCCCCTCTGCGGCAGGTTCCTACGAGCAGTACTTC.

The J gene is TRBJ2-1, the V gene TRBV6-5, with D uncertain. Germline CDR1 is MNHEY and CDR2 is SVGAGI. V shed 4 bases and J shed 2 bases, with 9 bases lying between them. The length of the CDR3 is 14 residues. Here the CDR3 reads CASSSQDPYNEQFF. The CDR3 DNA reads TGTGCCAGCAGTTCTCAGGACCCCTACAATGAGCAGTTCTTC.

The V call is TRBV6-6, the J call TRBJ1-5; D is unresolved. Trimming removed 0 bases from V and 1 base from J, with 4 bases in between. The CDR3 totals 14 residues. Germline CDR1 reads MNHNY; CDR2 reads SVGAGI (reference sequence). CDR3 nucleotides: TGTGCCAGCAGTTACTCGCAAAGCAATCAGCCCCAGCATTTT. Its protein product is CASSYSQSNQPQHF.

V is TRBV20-1 and J is TRBJ1-4; the D gene is possibly TRBD1 (5 bases). V was clipped by 6 bases and J by 7 bases, with 15 bases between them. This CDR3 contains 13 residues. Germline V gene sequence: CDR1 DFQATT, CDR2 SNEGSKA (reference sequence). The CDR3, as DNA: TGCAGTGCCCCGTCGGTCGGGGGTGAAAAACTGTTTTTT. This codes for CSAPSVGGEKLFF.

V is TRBV20-1 and J is TRBJ2-3; tentative D call: TRBD2 (5 bases). The germline V gene has CDR1 DFQATT and CDR2 SNEGSKA (reference sequence). The CDR3 contains 12 residues. Trimming removed 3 bases at V and 5 bases at J, with 9 bases between. CDR3 protein: CSARTEGDTQYF. DNA for the CDR3: TGCAGTGCTAGGACCGAGGGAGATACGCAGTATTTT.

The V gene is TRBV20-1, the J gene TRBJ2-7, with a tentative D call TRBD2 (6 bases). The CDR3 has 13 residues. Germline V gene lookup returns CDR1 DFQATT and CDR2 SNEGSKA (reference sequence). V lost 3 bases to trimming and J lost 5 bases, with 14 bases between them. The DNA of the CDR3 is TGCAGTGCTAGTTATGGCGGGACGGACGAGCAGTACTTC. This sequence encodes CSASYGGTDEQYF.

The genes are TRBV30 and TRBJ1-2; the match to TRBD1 covers 7 bases. The germline V gene has CDR1 GTSNPN and CDR2 SVGIG (reference sequence). This CDR3 has 15 amino acids. V was pared by 3 bases and J by 4 bases, with 11 bases of the junction left unmatched. The CDR3 nucleotides read TGTGCCTGGAGCCAGGGACAGTCCCCTGTCTATGGCTACACCTTC. It is translated as CAWSQGQSPVYGYTF.

The V gene is TRBV20-1, the J gene TRBJ2-7; TRBD1 matches at 8 bases. CDR1 and CDR2 (germline): DFQATT, SNEGSKA (reference sequence). The CDR3 extends over 13 amino acids. The J segment lost 0 bases and the V segment lost 7 bases, leaving 5 bases of the junction unmatched. In DNA form, the CDR3 reads TGCAGTGTGACAGGGGCTCACTCCTACGAGCAGTACTTC. Its translation: CSVTGAHSYEQYF.

The V and J genes are TRBV24-1 and TRBJ2-5; unclear D gene. The J call may be in error: the DNA end matches TRBJ2-7 better. The germline V gene has CDR1 KGHDR and CDR2 SFDVKD. This CDR3 spans 14 amino acids. CDR3 sequence (DNA): TGTGCCACCAGTGATTCAGTTGTGCCTTACGAGCAGTACTTC. Its protein is CATSDSVVPYEQYF.

The V call is TRBV7-2, the J call TRBJ2-7; maybe TRBD2 (5 bases). CDR1 and CDR2 (germline): SGHTA, FQGNSA. V gave up 5 bases and J gave up 9 bases, with 17 bases separating them. CDR3 length equals 13 residues. The CDR3 sequence: CASSTDKGVRQYF. In DNA form, the CDR3 reads TGTGCCAGCAGCACCGACAAGGGAGTCCGGCAGTACTTC.

This clonotype showed up many times. This rearrangement joins TRBV27 to TRBJ2-1; 10 positions agree with TRBD2. This CDR3 spans 15 amino acids. V gave up 3 bases and J gave up 3 bases; unmatched junction bases: 2. Germline CDR1 MNHEY, CDR2 SMNVEV (reference sequence). The CDR3 is CASSFTSGVYNEQFF. CDR3 nucleotides: TGTGCCAGCAGTTTCACTAGCGGGGTCTACAATGAGCAGTTCTTC.

Worth noting for this clonotype: Mismatch with germline at one junction end may stem from a read error. The J gene is TRBJ2-3, the V gene TRBV3-1, with D unresolved. This CDR3 region has 17 residues. The germline CDR1 and CDR2 sequences are LGHDT and YNNKEL (reference sequence). CDR3 bases: TGTGCCAGCGGCCAAGGCCCCGGCAGGCGGATCACAGATACGCAGTATTTT. Protein sequence: CASGQGPGRRITDTQYF.

V and J are TRBV4-3 and TRBJ2-4; 10 bases are shared with TRBD1. The J call may be incorrect, as the DNA end agrees better with TRBJ2-7. CDR3 size: 15 residues. Germline values: CDR1 LGHNA, CDR2 YSLEER. CDR3 nucleotides: TGCGCCAGCAGTCATCGGACAGGGGGAATCTACGAGCAGTACTTC. Amino acid sequence: CASSHRTGGIYEQYF.

This clonotype was seen a single time. The J gene is TRBJ2-3, the V gene TRBV7-2, with TRBD2 as a possible D gene (6 bases). V was shortened by 5 bases and J by 4 bases, with 19 bases between the two germline ends. The CDR3 loop spans 16 amino acids. The germline V gene has CDR1 SGHTA and CDR2 FQGNSA. The CDR3 here is CASSRSVASSADTQYF. As DNA, the CDR3 is TGTGCCAGCAGCCGTTCGGTGGCTTCTAGCGCAGATACGCAGTATTTT.

V and J are TRBV4-3 and TRBJ2-1; a weak D match, TRBD1 (5 bases). The germline V gene encodes CDR1 LGHNA and CDR2 YSLEER. The CDR3 spans 16 residues. V shed 1 base and J shed 7 bases, with 17 bases lying between them. Here the CDR3 reads CASSQVLGRTSNEQFF. CDR3 DNA sequence: TGCGCCAGCAGCCAAGTTCTGGGGCGTACGAGTAATGAGCAGTTCTTC.

The chain has TRBV27 and TRBJ2-3; the match to TRBD2 covers 11 bases. The germline gives CDR1 MNHEY, CDR2 SMNVEV (reference sequence). J lost 7 bases, V lost 3 bases, and 6 bases had no gene match. This CDR3 has 15 amino acids. The CDR3 bases are TGTGCCAGCAGTTTGGTTGGGACTAGCGGATATACGCAGTATTTT. This encodes CASSLVGTSGYTQYF.

This chain links TRBV20-1 with TRBJ1-2; D unclear. Germline CDR1 is DFQATT and CDR2 is SNEGSKA (reference sequence). The CDR3 has 12 amino acids. V was pared by 3 bases and J by 6 bases, with 11 bases between. CDR3 nucleotides: TGCAGTGCTAGTCCCCCAGGCCATGGCTACACCTTC. Its translation is CSASPPGHGYTF.

The chain couples TRBV4-3 to TRBJ1-4; D not certain. Trimming removed 3 bases from V and 14 bases from J, with 19 bases in between. Per germline, CDR1 LGHNA and CDR2 YSLEER. This CDR3 is 14 amino acids long. This CDR3 reads CASSQTYLGNSLFF. CDR3 in DNA: TGCGCCAGCAGCCAGACCTACTTGGGCAATAGCCTGTTTTTT.

This clonotype was detected only a few times. The chain couples TRBV20-1 to TRBJ2-1; 11 nucleotides match TRBD2. The CDR3 runs 15 residues. CDR1 is DFQATT, CDR2 SNEGSKA, per germline (reference sequence). With V trimmed by 6 bases and J by 5 bases, 9 bases remained unmatched. CDR3: CSARTSGWLHNEQFF. CDR3 in DNA: TGCAGTGCAAGGACTAGCGGGTGGCTCCACAATGAGCAGTTCTTC.

The rearrangement uses TRBV7-2 and TRBJ2-1, with D uncertain. Germline CDR1 is SGHTA and CDR2 is FQGNSA. CDR3 size: 12 residues. Trimming took off 3 bases at V and 6 bases at J, with 6 bases between the two ends. In DNA, the CDR3 is TGTGCCAGCAGCTTGGATATCAATGAGCAGTTCTTC. Translating it yields CASSLDINEQFF.

This rearrangement joins TRBV20-1 to TRBJ2-7; TRBD2 agrees at 11 bases. With V trimmed by 4 bases and J by 3 bases, 5 bases remained unmatched. The CDR3 runs to 14 residues. Germline V lookup: CDR1 DFQATT, CDR2 SNEGSKA (reference sequence). The CDR3 region is CSAIPGTSGYEQYF. The CDR3 region has the DNA TGCAGTGCTATTCCCGGGACTAGCGGCTACGAGCAGTACTTC.

This clonotype came up once. The chain recombines TRBV7-2 with TRBJ1-1; possible D gene TRBD1, 6 bases. CDR3 length: 13 residues. The germline V and J ends were trimmed by 5 bases and 8 bases, with 15 bases remaining between them. The germline CDR1 and CDR2 sequences are SGHTA and FQGNSA. The CDR3: CASSVSEGGEAFF. The CDR3 DNA is TGTGCCAGCAGCGTCTCCGAAGGGGGGGAAGCTTTCTTT.

This clonotype was observed once. The chain links TRBV12-3 or TRBV12-4 to TRBJ1-1, with D uncertain. Deletions cut 1 base from V and 10 bases from J, with 7 bases between. This CDR3 is built from 11 residues. CDR3 sequence reads: CASSLGPAAFF. The CDR3, as DNA: TGTGCCAGCAGTTTAGGGCCGGCAGCTTTCTTT.